The sequence of this TCR beta chain was determined in a study of control samples from healthy donors and cancer patients. The CDR3 runs to 15 residues. CDR1 is SEHNR and CDR2 is FQNEAQ in the germline V gene (reference sequence). Trimming cost V 8 bases and J 3 bases, with 19 bases left between them. Clones were sequenced by immunoSEQ multiplex PCR, and TCRdb holds only the in-frame ones, with some missing. The sample includes approximately 71,000 clones, around nine tenths of them seen just once. The chain is built from TRBV7-9 and TRBJ1-1; D is possibly TRBD1 (5 bases). The source of this sequence is a man aged 55 to 69 with lung cancer. The sequenced sample consisted of PBMCs. The DNA of the CDR3 is TGTGCCAGCCTGGGGACGCAGGGTAGGCACACTGAAGCTTTCTTT. Encoded protein: CASLGTQGRHTEAFF.